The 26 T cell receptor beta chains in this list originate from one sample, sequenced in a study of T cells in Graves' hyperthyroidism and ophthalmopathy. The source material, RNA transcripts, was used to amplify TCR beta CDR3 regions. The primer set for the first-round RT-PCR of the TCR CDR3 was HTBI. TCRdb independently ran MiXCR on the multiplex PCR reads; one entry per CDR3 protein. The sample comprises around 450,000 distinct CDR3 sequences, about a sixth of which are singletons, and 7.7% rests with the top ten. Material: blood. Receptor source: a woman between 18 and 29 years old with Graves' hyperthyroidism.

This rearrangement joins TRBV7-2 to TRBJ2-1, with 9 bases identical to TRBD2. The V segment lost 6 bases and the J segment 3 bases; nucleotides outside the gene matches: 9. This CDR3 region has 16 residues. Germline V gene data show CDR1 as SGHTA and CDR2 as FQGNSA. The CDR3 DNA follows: TGTGCCAGCAGACAACGAGGACTAGCGTTCTACAATGAGCAGTTCTTC. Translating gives CASRQRGLAFYNEQFF.

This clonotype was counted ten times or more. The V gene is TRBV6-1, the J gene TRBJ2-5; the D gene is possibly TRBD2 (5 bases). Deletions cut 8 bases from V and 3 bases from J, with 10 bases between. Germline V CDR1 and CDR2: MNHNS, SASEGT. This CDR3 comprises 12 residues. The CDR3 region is CASRTFEETQYF. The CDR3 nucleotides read TGTGCCAGCCGGACTTTTGAAGAGACCCAGTACTTC.

In DNA form, the CDR3 reads TGTGCCAGCAGTCCCGACGATGGGAAGTACAATGAGCAGTTCTTC. This translates into CASSPDDGKYNEQFF. This sequence joins TRBV6-2 or TRBV6-3 and TRBJ2-1, with D unresolved. With 5 bases removed from V and 4 bases from J, the gap between germline ends came to 15 bases. The CDR3 consists of 15 residues. Germline CDR1 is MNHEY and CDR2 is SVGEGT.

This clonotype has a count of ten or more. The DNA for the CDR3 is TGTGCCAGCAGTGGAGGAAACACCATATATTTT. This sequence encodes CASSGGNTIYF. This chain links TRBV12-3 or TRBV12-4 with TRBJ1-3; D uncertain. The CDR3 length is 11 residues. The V gene lost 5 bases and the J gene lost 4 bases, with 3 bases spanning the gap.

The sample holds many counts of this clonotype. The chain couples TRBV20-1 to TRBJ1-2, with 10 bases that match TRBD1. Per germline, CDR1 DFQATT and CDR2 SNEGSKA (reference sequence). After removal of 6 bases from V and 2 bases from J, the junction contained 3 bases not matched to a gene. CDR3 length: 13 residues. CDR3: CSAPDRGNYGYTF. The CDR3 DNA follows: TGCAGTGCCCCGGACAGGGGGAACTATGGCTACACCTTC.

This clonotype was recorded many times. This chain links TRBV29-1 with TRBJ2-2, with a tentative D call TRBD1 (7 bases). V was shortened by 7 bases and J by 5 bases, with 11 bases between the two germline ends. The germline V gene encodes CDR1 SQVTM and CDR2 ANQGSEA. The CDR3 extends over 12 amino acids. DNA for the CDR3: TGCAGCGCCCCAGGGGGGACCGGGGAGCTGTTTTTT. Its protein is CSAPGGTGELFF.

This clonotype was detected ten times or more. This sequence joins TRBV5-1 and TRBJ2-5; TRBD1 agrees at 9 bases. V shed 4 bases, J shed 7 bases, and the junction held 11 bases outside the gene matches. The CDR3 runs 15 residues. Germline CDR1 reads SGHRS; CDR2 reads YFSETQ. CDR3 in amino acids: CASSLEGQGLRTQYF. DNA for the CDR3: TGCGCCAGCAGCCTGGAGGGACAGGGCCTTCGGACCCAGTACTTC.

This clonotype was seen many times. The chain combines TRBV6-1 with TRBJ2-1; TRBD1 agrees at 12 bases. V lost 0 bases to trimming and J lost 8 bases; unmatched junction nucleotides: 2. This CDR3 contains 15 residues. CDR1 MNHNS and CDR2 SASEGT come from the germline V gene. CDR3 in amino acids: CASSEAGTGGHEQFF. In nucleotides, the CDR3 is TGTGCCAGCAGTGAAGCTGGGACAGGGGGCCATGAGCAGTTCTTC.

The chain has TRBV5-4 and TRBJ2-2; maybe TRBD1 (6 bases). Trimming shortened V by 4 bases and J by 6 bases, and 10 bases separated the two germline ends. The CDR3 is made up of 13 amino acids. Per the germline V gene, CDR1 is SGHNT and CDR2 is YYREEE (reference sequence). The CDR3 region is CASSRDTSGELFF. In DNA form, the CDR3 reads TGTGCCAGCAGCCGGGACACCTCCGGGGAGCTGTTTTTT.

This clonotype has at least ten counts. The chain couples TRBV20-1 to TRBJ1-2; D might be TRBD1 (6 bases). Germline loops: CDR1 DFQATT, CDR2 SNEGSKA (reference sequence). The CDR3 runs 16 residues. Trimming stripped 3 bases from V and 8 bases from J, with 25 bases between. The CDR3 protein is CSARKWGAKKGDGYTF. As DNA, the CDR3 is TGCAGTGCTAGGAAATGGGGGGCGAAAAAAGGAGACGGCTACACCTTC.

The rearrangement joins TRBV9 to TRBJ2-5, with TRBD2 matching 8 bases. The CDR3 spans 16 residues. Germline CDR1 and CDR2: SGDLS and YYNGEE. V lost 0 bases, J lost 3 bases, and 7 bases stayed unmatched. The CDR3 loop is CASSVGIAGGEETQYF. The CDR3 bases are TGTGCCAGCAGCGTAGGTATCGCGGGGGGCGAAGAGACCCAGTACTTC.

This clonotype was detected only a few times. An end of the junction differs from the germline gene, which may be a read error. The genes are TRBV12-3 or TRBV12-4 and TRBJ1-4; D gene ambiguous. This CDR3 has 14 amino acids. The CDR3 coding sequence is TGTGCCGGCAGTATGGGATCCCCTAATGAAAAACTGTTTTTT. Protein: CAGSMGSPNEKLFF.

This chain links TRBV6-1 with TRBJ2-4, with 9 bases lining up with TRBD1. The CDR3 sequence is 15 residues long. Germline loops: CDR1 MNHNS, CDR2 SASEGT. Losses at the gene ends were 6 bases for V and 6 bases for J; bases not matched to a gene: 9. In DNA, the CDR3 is TGTGCCAGCAGAACCGGACAGGGGCAGGGAAACATTCAGTACTTC. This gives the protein CASRTGQGQGNIQYF.

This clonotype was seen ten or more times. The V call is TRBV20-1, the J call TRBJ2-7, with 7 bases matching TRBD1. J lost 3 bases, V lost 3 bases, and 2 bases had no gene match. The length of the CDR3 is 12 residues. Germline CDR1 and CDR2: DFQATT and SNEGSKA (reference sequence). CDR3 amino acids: CSASGTDYEQYF. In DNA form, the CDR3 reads TGCAGTGCTAGCGGGACAGACTACGAGCAGTACTTC.

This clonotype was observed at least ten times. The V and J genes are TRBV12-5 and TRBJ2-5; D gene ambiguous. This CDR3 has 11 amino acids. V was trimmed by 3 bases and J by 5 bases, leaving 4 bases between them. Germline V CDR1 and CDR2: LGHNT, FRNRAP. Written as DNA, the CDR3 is TGTGCTAGTGGTTTTTCGGAGACCCAGTACTTC. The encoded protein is CASGFSETQYF.

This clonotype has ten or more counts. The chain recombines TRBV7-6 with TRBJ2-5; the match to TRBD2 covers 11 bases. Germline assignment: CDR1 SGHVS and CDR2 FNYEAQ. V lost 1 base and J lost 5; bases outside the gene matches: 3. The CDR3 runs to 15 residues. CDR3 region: CASSLVAGGRETQYF. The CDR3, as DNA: TGTGCCAGCAGCTTAGTAGCGGGGGGGCGCGAGACCCAGTACTTC.

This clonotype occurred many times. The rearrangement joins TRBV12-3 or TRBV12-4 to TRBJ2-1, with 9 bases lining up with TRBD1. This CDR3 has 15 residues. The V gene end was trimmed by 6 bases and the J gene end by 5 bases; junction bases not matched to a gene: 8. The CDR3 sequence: CASRPGQGPHNEQFF. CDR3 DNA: TGTGCCAGCAGGCCGGGACAGGGCCCCCACAATGAGCAGTTCTTC.

In DNA form, the CDR3 reads TGTGCCAGCAGCGCATTCGTTACGCGAAGGGCTAACTATGGCTACACCTTC. This encodes CASSAFVTRRANYGYTF. The rearrangement uses TRBV9 and TRBJ1-2; no clear D gene. The germline CDR1 and CDR2 sequences are SGDLS and YYNGEE. V was trimmed by 3 bases and J by 0 bases, leaving 18 bases between them. The CDR3 covers 17 residues.

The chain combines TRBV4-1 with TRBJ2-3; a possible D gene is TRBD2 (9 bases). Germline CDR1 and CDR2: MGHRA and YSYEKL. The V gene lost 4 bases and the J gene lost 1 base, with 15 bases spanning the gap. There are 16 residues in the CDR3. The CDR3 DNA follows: TGCGCCAGCAGCCGCCTAGCGGGACAGGGCACAGATACGCAGTATTTT. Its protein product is CASSRLAGQGTDTQYF.

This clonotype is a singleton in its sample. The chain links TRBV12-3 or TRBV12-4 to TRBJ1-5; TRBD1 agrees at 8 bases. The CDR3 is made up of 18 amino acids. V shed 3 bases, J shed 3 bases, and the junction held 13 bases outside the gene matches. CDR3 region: CASSFSPGTGANNQPQHF. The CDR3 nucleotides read TGTGCCAGCAGTTTTTCCCCCGGGACAGGAGCTAACAATCAGCCCCAGCATTTT.

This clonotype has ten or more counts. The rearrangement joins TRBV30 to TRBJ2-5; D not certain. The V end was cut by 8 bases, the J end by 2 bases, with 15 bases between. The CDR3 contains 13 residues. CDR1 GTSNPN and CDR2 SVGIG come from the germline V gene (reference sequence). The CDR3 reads CALRALGQETQYF. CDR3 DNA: TGTGCCCTCCGGGCCCTGGGTCAAGAGACCCAGTACTTC.

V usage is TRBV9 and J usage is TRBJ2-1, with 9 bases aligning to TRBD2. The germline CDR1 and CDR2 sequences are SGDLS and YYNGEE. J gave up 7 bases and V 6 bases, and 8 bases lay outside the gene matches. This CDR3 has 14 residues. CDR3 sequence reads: CASNPSGNLNEQFF. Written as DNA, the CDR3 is TGTGCCAGCAACCCTAGCGGGAATTTGAATGAGCAGTTCTTC.

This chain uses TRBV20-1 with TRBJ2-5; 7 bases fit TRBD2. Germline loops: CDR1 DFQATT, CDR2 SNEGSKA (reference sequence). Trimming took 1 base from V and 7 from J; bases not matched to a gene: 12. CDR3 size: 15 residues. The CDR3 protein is CSARGFTSAPLTQYF. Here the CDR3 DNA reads TGCAGTGCTAGAGGTTTTACTAGCGCGCCTTTGACCCAGTACTTC.

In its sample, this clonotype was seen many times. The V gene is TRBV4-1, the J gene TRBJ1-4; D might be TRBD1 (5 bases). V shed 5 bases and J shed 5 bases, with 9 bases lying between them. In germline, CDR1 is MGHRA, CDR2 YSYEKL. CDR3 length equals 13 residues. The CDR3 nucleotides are TGCGCCAGCAGCGTGGGACCCAATGAAAAACTGTTTTTT. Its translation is CASSVGPNEKLFF.

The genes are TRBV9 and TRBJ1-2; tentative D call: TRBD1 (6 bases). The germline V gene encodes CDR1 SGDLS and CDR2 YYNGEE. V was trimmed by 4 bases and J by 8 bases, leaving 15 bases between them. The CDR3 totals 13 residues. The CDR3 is CASSTAGGWGYTF. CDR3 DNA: TGTGCCAGCAGCACCGCGGGGGGCTGGGGCTACACCTTC.

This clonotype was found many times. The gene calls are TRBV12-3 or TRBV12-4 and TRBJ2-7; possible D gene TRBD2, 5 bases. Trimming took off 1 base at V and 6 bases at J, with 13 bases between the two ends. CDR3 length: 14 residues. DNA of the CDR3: TGTGCCAGCAGTTTAGGTTTAGAGGGTAGCGAGCAGTACTTC. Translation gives CASSLGLEGSEQYF.